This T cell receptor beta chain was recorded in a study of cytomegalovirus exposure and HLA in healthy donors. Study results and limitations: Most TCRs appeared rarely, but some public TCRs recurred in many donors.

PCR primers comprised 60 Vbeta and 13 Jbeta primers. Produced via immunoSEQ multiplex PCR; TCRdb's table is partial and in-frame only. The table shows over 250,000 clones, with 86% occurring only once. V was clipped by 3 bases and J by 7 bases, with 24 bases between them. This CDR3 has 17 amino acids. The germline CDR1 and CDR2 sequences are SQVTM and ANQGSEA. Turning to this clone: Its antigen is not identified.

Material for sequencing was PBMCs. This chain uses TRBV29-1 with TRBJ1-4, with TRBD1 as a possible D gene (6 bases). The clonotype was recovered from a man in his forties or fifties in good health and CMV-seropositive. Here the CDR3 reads CSVEMVRGPGHGEKLFF. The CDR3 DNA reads TGCAGCGTTGAGATGGTGCGGGGGCCAGGGCACGGTGAAAAACTGTTTTTT.